One and the same sample provided the 21 T cell receptor beta chains below, sequenced in a study of shared clonotypes between healthy human individuals. Sequencing was performed with immunoSEQ multiplex PCR; in TCRdb, only in-frame clones are kept and a portion is missing. The sample consists of a few million clones, 85% to 95% of them appearing once. Sequenced sample: naive CD4+ T cells from PBMCs. The subset: CD45RA+ positively selected. All receptors come from a man between 18 and 35 years old in good health. Some clones in this sample may be carry-over from other donors' samples.

The V and J genes are TRBV5-1 and TRBJ1-1; tentatively, D is TRBD1 (5 bases). CDR3 length equals 13 residues. Germline values: CDR1 SGHRS, CDR2 YFSETQ. V gave up 3 bases and J gave up 3 bases, with 9 bases separating them. CDR3 nucleotides: TGCGCCAGCAGCTCGGAAGGGGACACTGAAGCTTTCTTT. Translated: CASSSEGDTEAFF.

This clone was picked up a small number of times. The same CDR3 can be traced to other DNA sequences in this sample. The chain combines TRBV5-1 with TRBJ1-1; a weak D match, TRBD1 (5 bases). Trimming took 3 bases from V and 4 from J, leaving 10 bases between them. The CDR3 is made up of 13 amino acids. CDR1 SGHRS and CDR2 YFSETQ come from the germline V gene. CDR3 bases: TGCGCCAGCAGCTCCACAGGCGGCACTGAAGCTTTCTTT. As protein: CASSSTGGTEAFF.

The chain uses TRBV12-5 and TRBJ1-1, with no clear D. This CDR3 has 9 amino acids. Looked up from germline, CDR1 is LGHNT and CDR2 is FRNRAP. V was pared by 9 bases and J by 11 bases, with 10 bases between. The CDR3 coding sequence is TGTGCTAGCCCAACCGAGGCTTTCTTT. It encodes CASPTEAFF. The full variable domain, rest sourced from reference TRBV12-5 and TRBJ1-1, is DARVTQTPRHKVTEMGQEVTMRCQPILGHNTVFWYRQTMMQGLELLAYFRNRAPLDDSGMPKDRFSAEMPDATLATLKIQPSEPRDSAVYFCASPTEAFFGQGTRLTVV.

This chain joins TRBV6-6 and TRBJ1-2, with TRBD1 matching over 8 bases. V shed 6 bases, J shed 3 bases, and the junction held 6 bases outside the gene matches. Germline-derived CDR1 and CDR2 are MNHNY and SVGAGI (reference sequence). The CDR3 extends over 14 amino acids. The CDR3 nucleotides read TGTGCCAGCAGATCGGACAGGGCCTACTATGGCTACACCTTC. Its translation: CASRSDRAYYGYTF.

This sequence joins TRBV5-1 and TRBJ1-4, with 7 bases fitting TRBD1. The length of the CDR3 is 16 residues. With 4 bases clipped from V and 1 base from J, the junction kept 7 bases outside the gene matches. CDR1 and CDR2 from the germline V gene are SGHRS and YFSETQ. CDR3 nucleotide sequence: TGCGCCAGCAGCGCCAGAGGGGGCCGAACTAATGAAAAACTGTTTTTT. It codes for CASSARGGRTNEKLFF.

This clone was recorded only once. The V and J genes are TRBV5-6 and TRBJ1-4; 8 bases align to TRBD1. Looked up from germline, CDR1 is SGHDT and CDR2 is YYEEEE. CDR3 length equals 17 residues. V lost 4 bases, J lost 6 bases, and 14 bases stayed unmatched. CDR3: CASSGSGTGSSYEKLFF. DNA for the CDR3: TGTGCCAGCAGCGGCTCCGGGACAGGTTCCTCATATGAAAAACTGTTTTTT.

This chain connects TRBV11-1 to TRBJ1-1; D not certain. Germline CDR1 SGHAT, CDR2 FQDESV (reference sequence). V lost 2 bases, J lost 0 bases, and 4 bases lay in between. The CDR3 is made up of 13 amino acids. CDR3 sequence (DNA): TGTGCCAGCAGCTTAAGCATGAACACTGAAGCTTTCTTT. Protein product: CASSLSMNTEAFF.

The chain recombines TRBV12-2 with TRBJ2-4; TRBD1 is the table's D call, not checked against the DNA. TRBV12-2 is annotated as a pseudogene. The CDR3 loop spans 12 amino acids. The CDR3 here is CASGLGKNIQYF. CDR3 bases: TGTGCAAGTGGGCTTGGAAAAAACATTCAGTACTTC.

The chain employs TRBV28 and TRBJ1-1; D is unresolved. CDR1 is MDHEN and CDR2 is SYDVKM in the germline V gene. The CDR3 covers 13 residues. V lost 2 bases and J lost 5, with 9 bases in between. CDR3 in amino acids: CASSLRLETEAFF. Written as DNA, the CDR3 is TGTGCCAGCAGTTTAAGGCTAGAGACTGAAGCTTTCTTT. Complete variable domain (other parts from reference TRBV28 and TRBJ1-1): DVKVTQSSRYLVKRTGEKVFLECVQDMDHENMFWYRQDPGLGLRLIYFSYDVKMKEKGDIPEGYSVSREKKERFSLILESASTNQTSMYLCASSLRLETEAFFGQGTRLTVV.

The chain employs TRBV28 and TRBJ1-2, with a weak D call TRBD1 (5 bases). Germline V CDR1 and CDR2: MDHEN, SYDVKM. With 5 bases removed from V and 4 bases from J, the gap between germline ends came to 14 bases. The CDR3 is 14 residues long. The CDR3, as DNA: TGTGCCAGCAGTATGGGGGATTGGGGCTATGGCTACACCTTC. The encoded protein is CASSMGDWGYGYTF.

The chain has TRBV9 and TRBJ2-6, with a possible D match to TRBD1 (6 bases). Trimming removed 4 bases at V and 0 bases at J, with 14 bases between. Per the germline V gene, CDR1 is SGDLS and CDR2 is YYNGEE. The CDR3 runs to 17 residues. The CDR3 DNA is TGTGCCAGCAGCCCCGACCCAGGGGACTCTGGGGCCAACGTCCTGACTTTC. Its protein product is CASSPDPGDSGANVLTF.

The chain links TRBV5-4 to TRBJ2-3, with TRBD2 matching 11 bases. CDR3 length: 15 amino acids. Trimming removed 2 bases from V and 5 bases from J; junction bases left unmatched: 4. Per the germline V gene, CDR1 is SGHNT and CDR2 is YYREEE (reference sequence). In DNA form, the CDR3 reads TGTGCCAGCAGCTTTAGCGGGAGGGCCGAAGATACGCAGTATTTT. Encoded protein: CASSFSGRAEDTQYF.

The rearrangement uses TRBV15 and TRBJ2-3, with 8 bases aligning to TRBD2. After removal of 0 bases from V and 6 bases from J, the junction contained 11 bases not matched to a gene. Germline-derived CDR1 and CDR2 are LNHNV and YYDKDF (reference sequence). CDR3 length: 17 residues. The CDR3 loop is CATSRDILPPGGDTQYF. CDR3 in DNA: TGTGCCACCAGCAGAGACATACTCCCCCCGGGGGGGGATACGCAGTATTTT. The full variable domain, rest sourced from reference TRBV15 and TRBJ2-3, is DAMVIQNPRYQVTQFGKPVTLSCSQTLNHNVMYWYQQKSSQAPKLLFHYYDKDFNNEADTPDNFQSRRPNTSFCFLDIRSPGLGDTAMYLCATSRDILPPGGDTQYFGPGTRLTVL.

This chain joins TRBV7-8 and TRBJ2-3; 8 nucleotides align to TRBD1. The CDR3 loop spans 14 amino acids. J lost 5 bases, V lost 4 bases, and 5 bases had no gene match. CDR1 and CDR2 from the germline V gene are SGHVS and FQNEAQ. The CDR3, as DNA: TGTGCCAGCAGCTCGACAGGGGCTGGAGATACGCAGTATTTT. It specifies CASSSTGAGDTQYF.

The rearrangement uses TRBV29-1 and TRBJ2-1; 13 bases fit TRBD2. The CDR3 has 14 residues. CDR1 is SQVTM, CDR2 ANQGSEA, per germline. The trim removed 2 bases at V and 6 bases at J, leaving 1 base unmatched. CDR3 nucleotide sequence: TGCAGCGTTGAAAGGACTAGCGGGAGCAATGAGCAGTTCTTC. Its protein is CSVERTSGSNEQFF.

The V gene is TRBV18, the J gene TRBJ1-3, with 8 bases matching TRBD1. The germline CDR1 and CDR2 sequences are KGHSH and LQKENI. With 3 bases clipped from V and 0 bases from J, the junction kept 4 bases outside the gene matches. This CDR3 is 16 amino acids long. This CDR3 is CASSPDRVYSGNTIYF. In DNA, the CDR3 is TGTGCCAGCTCACCGGACAGGGTTTACTCTGGAAACACCATATATTTT.

This clone was seen just once. The V call is TRBV6-1, the J call TRBJ1-5, with D hard to call. V was pared by 7 bases and J by 3 bases, with 13 bases between. CDR3 size: 14 residues. The germline CDR1 and CDR2 sequences are MNHNS and SASEGT. For the CDR3, the DNA is TGTGCCAGCATTGATACTGAATTCAATCAGCCCCAGCATTTT. As protein: CASIDTEFNQPQHF.

This chain uses TRBV18 with TRBJ2-7; 11 bases align to TRBD1. Germline CDR1 KGHSH, CDR2 LQKENI. J was trimmed by 7 bases and V by 1 base; bases with no gene match: 9. The CDR3 extends over 16 amino acids. CDR3 in amino acids: CASSPQGQGAIGEQYF. DNA of the CDR3: TGTGCCAGCTCACCACAAGGACAGGGGGCGATAGGGGAGCAGTACTTC.

The chain couples TRBV28 to TRBJ2-7; unclear D gene. Germline values: CDR1 MDHEN, CDR2 SYDVKM. V lost 5 bases to trimming and J lost 4 bases, with 15 bases between them. The CDR3 runs to 14 residues. CDR3 nucleotide sequence: TGTGCCAGCAGTACCTACCCCCTAGGATACGAGCAGTACTTC. Translation: CASSTYPLGYEQYF.

The V call is TRBV5-1, the J call TRBJ2-3; no clear D gene. In germline, CDR1 is SGHRS, CDR2 YFSETQ. The CDR3 spans 16 residues. V was pared by 9 bases and J by 4 bases, with 24 bases between. CDR3 in amino acids: CATSLGFEARADTQYF. The CDR3 region has the DNA TGCGCCACCTCGCTCGGTTTTGAGGCCCGCGCAGATACGCAGTATTTT.

The chain joins TRBV7-9 to TRBJ1-2; TRBD1 aligns across 8 bases. Per germline, CDR1 SEHNR and CDR2 FQNEAQ (reference sequence). This CDR3 comprises 15 residues. Unmatched junction bases numbered 3, after V lost 2 bases and J lost 1 base. The CDR3, as DNA: TGTGCCAGCAGCTTAATTGGACAGGGTAACTATGGCTACACCTTC. Protein: CASSLIGQGNYGYTF.